These 26 T cell receptor beta chains were sequenced from one sample in a study of T cells in Graves' hyperthyroidism and ophthalmopathy. Researchers took RNA transcripts and amplified the TCR beta CDR3 regions from them. First-round RT-PCR with HTBI primers amplified the TCR CDR3 region. One entry per CDR3 protein results from TCRdb running MiXCR on the multiplex PCR reads. There are around 600,000 distinct CDR3 sequences in the sample; roughly 15% occur only once, and about 12% lies in the top ten. Sequenced material: blood. The source is a woman aged 50 to 60 with Graves' ophthalmopathy.

V and J are TRBV7-9 and TRBJ2-1; D is undetermined. This CDR3 has 17 residues. The germline V and J ends were trimmed by 0 bases and 2 bases, with 14 bases remaining between them. CDR1 is SEHNR and CDR2 is FQNEAQ in the germline V gene (reference sequence). CDR3 amino acids: CASSLAPAGVTYNEQFF. CDR3 bases: TGTGCCAGCAGCTTAGCCCCAGCAGGAGTAACCTACAATGAGCAGTTCTTC.

Many counts were recorded for this clonotype. V and J are TRBV5-1 and TRBJ2-3, with TRBD1 matching 8 bases. Germline V gene sequence: CDR1 SGHRS, CDR2 YFSETQ. The CDR3 runs 16 residues. V shed 3 bases and J 1 base; nucleotides not matched to a gene: 7. CDR3 coding DNA: TGCGCCAGCAGCTCCCCAGGGGGCTCCGGCACAGATACGCAGTATTTT. Residues: CASSSPGGSGTDTQYF.

This clonotype was detected ten times or more. This chain joins TRBV29-1 and TRBJ2-3, with TRBD2 matching 10 bases. This CDR3 has 13 amino acids. The ends lost 4 bases at V and 8 bases at J; junction bases unmatched: 6. Per germline, CDR1 SQVTM and CDR2 ANQGSEA. The CDR3 here is CSVGSGRAATQYF. The CDR3 nucleotides are TGCAGCGTTGGCAGCGGGAGGGCCGCTACGCAGTATTTT.

The V gene is TRBV7-6, the J gene TRBJ1-5; D gene uncertain. There are 15 residues in the CDR3. The V end was cut by 2 bases, the J end by 4 bases, with 12 bases between. CDR1 and CDR2 from the germline V gene are SGHVS and FNYEAQ. CDR3 region: CASSLFTDRNQPQHF. CDR3 DNA sequence: TGTGCCAGCAGCTTATTCACAGACCGTAATCAGCCCCAGCATTTT.

The V and J genes are TRBV6-1 and TRBJ1-4; D remains unclear. In germline, CDR1 is MNHNS, CDR2 SASEGT. V gave up 10 bases and J gave up 3 bases, with 15 bases separating them. There are 14 residues in the CDR3. CDR3 residues: CATSNGRANEKLFF. In DNA form, the CDR3 reads TGTGCCACCTCGAACGGTCGAGCTAATGAAAAACTGTTTTTT.

Many counts were recorded for this clonotype. The CDR3 spells CASSQGRASSYEQYF. In nucleotides, the CDR3 is TGTGCCAGCAGCCAAGGTCGGGCTAGCTCCTACGAGCAGTACTTC. The V and J genes are TRBV3-1 and TRBJ2-7; no firm D call. V lost 1 base to trimming and J lost 0 bases, with 10 bases between them. The CDR3 loop spans 15 amino acids. CDR1 LGHDT and CDR2 YNNKEL come from the germline V gene (reference sequence).

This clonotype occurred a few times. The chain uses TRBV7-9 and TRBJ1-2; no clear D gene. Germline assignment: CDR1 SEHNR and CDR2 FQNEAQ (reference sequence). Trimming removed 5 bases at V and 5 bases at J, with 15 bases between. This CDR3 is built from 14 residues. CDR3 loop: CASSPQILTYGYTF. CDR3 sequence (DNA): TGTGCCAGCAGCCCACAGATACTGACGTATGGCTACACCTTC.

This clonotype was seen ten or more times. This chain uses TRBV18 with TRBJ2-5; possibly TRBD1 for D (5 bases). The V end was cut by 3 bases, the J end by 5 bases, with 13 bases between. Germline V gene sequence: CDR1 KGHSH, CDR2 LQKENI. The CDR3 totals 14 residues. CDR3 protein: CASSPPTVRETQYF. The CDR3 DNA reads TGTGCCAGCTCACCCCCGACAGTTCGGGAGACCCAGTACTTC.

This clonotype was seen ten or more times. Written as DNA, the CDR3 is TGTGCCAGCAGTTTAGCGGGCGAGAACACCGGGGAGCTGTTTTTT. The encoded protein is CASSLAGENTGELFF. V gene TRBV28 combines with J gene TRBJ2-2; the D gene is possibly TRBD2 (5 bases). V lost 2 bases and J 1 base, leaving 8 bases between the germline ends. This CDR3 spans 15 amino acids. In germline, CDR1 is MDHEN, CDR2 SYDVKM.

This chain joins TRBV12-3 or TRBV12-4 and TRBJ2-5, with 7 bases lining up with TRBD1. The junction had 8 bases not matched to a gene; V was cut back by 6 bases and J by 7 bases. The CDR3 has 13 residues. This CDR3 reads CASRQDRSGTQYF. The CDR3 DNA follows: TGTGCCAGCAGACAGGACAGGTCCGGGACCCAGTACTTC.

This clonotype was seen repeatedly, ten times or more. The chain employs TRBV20-1 and TRBJ2-3, with 11 bases aligning to TRBD2. Trimming removed 2 bases from V and 1 base from J; junction bases left unmatched: 8. Germline V CDR1 and CDR2: DFQATT, SNEGSKA (reference sequence). This CDR3 is built from 17 residues. The CDR3 nucleotides read TGCAGTGCTAGACGCCTAGCGGGAGGAGGCGGCACAGATACGCAGTATTTT. Translated, it gives CSARRLAGGGGTDTQYF.

This chain joins TRBV18 and TRBJ1-1; a weak D match, TRBD1 (6 bases). This CDR3 spans 15 amino acids. V lost 6 bases and J lost 5, with 19 bases in between. Germline V gene data show CDR1 as KGHSH and CDR2 as LQKENI. CDR3 bases: TGTGCCAGCTCTCAAGGGGGGGGCGGATGGACTGAAGCTTTCTTT. Its protein is CASSQGGGGWTEAFF. Full variable domain (remainder filled in from reference TRBV18 and TRBJ1-1): NAGVMQNPRHLVRRRGQEARLRCSPMKGHSHVYWYRQLPEEGLKFMVYLQKENIIDESGMPKERFSAEFPKEGPSILRIQQVVRGDSAAYFCASSQGGGGWTEAFFGQGTRLTVV.

At least ten counts were recorded for this clonotype. The genes are TRBV5-1 and TRBJ2-1; 10 bases match TRBD2. V lost 6 bases to trimming and J lost 7 bases; unmatched junction nucleotides: 10. CDR3 size: 15 residues. CDR1 and CDR2 from the germline V gene are SGHRS and YFSETQ. The DNA of the CDR3 is TGCGCCAGCACGGTGGAGGAGCGGGAGGGGAATGAGCAGTTCTTC. This codes for CASTVEEREGNEQFF.

Only one count was recorded for this clonotype. V is TRBV9 and J is TRBJ2-2; D remains unclear. Trimming pared 1 base from V and 6 bases from J, leaving 10 bases between. This CDR3 has 14 amino acids. Per the germline V gene, CDR1 is SGDLS and CDR2 is YYNGEE. The CDR3 region has the DNA TGTGCCAGCAGCGTAAGATCCGGTGCCGGGGAGCTGTTTTTT. It is translated as CASSVRSGAGELFF.

The chain couples TRBV14 to TRBJ2-1, with D maybe TRBD1 (6 bases). The V end was cut by 5 bases, the J end by 9 bases, with 20 bases between. The CDR3 has 15 residues. Germline V gives CDR1 SGHDN, CDR2 FVKESK. As DNA, the CDR3 is TGTGCCAGCAGCTCCCGGGCAGGGGCCGCATTTGAGCAGTTCTTC. Its protein product is CASSSRAGAAFEQFF.

This clonotype occurred a few times. J is TRBJ2-7 and V is TRBV7-3; 9 nucleotides match TRBD2. This CDR3 region has 14 residues. V lost 5 bases and J lost 6; bases outside the gene matches: 8. Germline CDR1 is SGHTA and CDR2 is FQGTGA. The CDR3 spells CASSILAGVSEQYF. The CDR3 DNA reads as TGTGCCAGCAGCATCTTAGCGGGAGTCTCCGAGCAGTACTTC. The complete variable domain, with remaining parts taken from reference TRBV7-3 and TRBJ2-7, reads GAGVSQTPSNKVTEKGKYVELRCDPISGHTALYWYRQSLGQGPEFLIYFQGTGAADDSGLPNDRFFAVRPEGSVSTLKIQRTERGDSAVYLCASSILAGVSEQYFGPGTRLTVT.

This clonotype came up a few times. The chain has TRBV15 and TRBJ2-5; no reliable D call. From germline, CDR1 is LNHNV and CDR2 YYDKDF (reference sequence). The CDR3 is 16 amino acids. Between the trimmed V and J ends, which lost 0 bases and 2 bases, there was a span of 13 bases. This CDR3 is CATSRDFVRTQETQYF. As DNA, the CDR3 is TGTGCCACCAGCAGAGATTTCGTCAGAACTCAAGAGACCCAGTACTTC.

This clonotype was observed a few times. This chain joins TRBV6-2 or TRBV6-3 and TRBJ2-7; D uncertain. The CDR3 length is 15 residues. The ends were cut back, 0 bases at V and 3 bases at J, with 12 bases in the middle. Looked up from germline, CDR1 is MNHEY and CDR2 is SVGEGT. The CDR3 coding sequence is TGTGCCAGCAGTTACTCACTAACTTGGAACTACGAGCAGTACTTC. Residues: CASSYSLTWNYEQYF.

The table lists this clonotype with many counts. The chain recombines TRBV6-1 with TRBJ2-7, with D unresolved. CDR1 and CDR2 from the germline V gene are MNHNS and SASEGT. V was clipped by 5 bases and J by 4 bases, with 18 bases between them. The CDR3 is made up of 15 amino acids. CDR3 nucleotides: TGTGCCAGCAGTTATTCAGTCAGCGAGTATTACGAGCAGTACTTC. This translates into CASSYSVSEYYEQYF.

This clonotype showed up many times. This sequence joins TRBV7-2 and TRBJ2-1; D call uncertain. This CDR3 is built from 16 residues. The V and J ends lost 2 bases and 2 bases respectively, with 13 bases between them. Germline V gives CDR1 SGHTA, CDR2 FQGNSA. CDR3 in DNA: TGTGCCAGCAGCTTAAGGCTTAGGCTTACCTACAATGAGCAGTTCTTC. Translated, it gives CASSLRLRLTYNEQFF.

This clonotype has a count of ten or more. The chain couples TRBV10-3 to TRBJ2-3; 8 nucleotides agree with TRBD2. Trimming at V came to 11 bases and at J to 5 bases, leaving 9 bases not matched to a gene. In germline, CDR1 is ENHRY, CDR2 SYGVKD. This CDR3 region has 13 residues. CDR3: CAGAGGDRDTQYF. The CDR3 coding sequence is TGTGCCGGCGCGGGAGGCGATAGAGATACGCAGTATTTT.

This clonotype was seen ten or more times. The chain recombines TRBV7-8 with TRBJ2-7; 8 positions match TRBD1. Germline CDR1 is SGHVS and CDR2 is FQNEAQ. The CDR3 runs to 16 residues. V was clipped by 4 bases and J by 3 bases; unmatched bases: 11. The CDR3 here is CASSSPRTGRFYEQYF. The CDR3 coding sequence is TGTGCCAGCAGCTCCCCCAGGACAGGGCGTTTCTACGAGCAGTACTTC.

This clonotype was detected only a few times. A junction boundary mismatches the germline segment, possibly from a read error. J is TRBJ1-4 and V is TRBV12-3 or TRBV12-4; D may be TRBD1 (6 bases). There are 15 residues in the CDR3. This CDR3 reads CASRGGFATNEKLFF. Here the CDR3 DNA reads TGTGCAAGCAGGGGAGGGTTCGCAACTAATGAAAAACTGTTTTTT.

This clonotype was observed at least ten times. The chain uses TRBV12-3 or TRBV12-4 and TRBJ2-5; possibly TRBD1 for D (6 bases). The CDR3 extends over 15 amino acids. The V end lost 5 bases, the J end lost 5 bases, and 18 bases lay between the germline ends. Here the CDR3 reads CASSTRTESAETQYF. The CDR3 DNA follows: TGTGCCAGCAGTACCCGGACAGAATCGGCGGAGACCCAGTACTTC.

This clonotype was seen ten or more times. Mismatch with germline at one junction end may stem from a read error. The chain carries TRBV7-7 and TRBJ2-1, with D possibly being TRBD1 or TRBD2 (5 bases each). The V gene's germline CDR1 is SSHAT and CDR2 FNYEAQ (reference sequence). The CDR3 consists of 13 residues. CDR3 in DNA: TGTGCTAGCAGCCTCCGGGACGTCAATGAGCAGTTCTTC. Protein product: CASSLRDVNEQFF.

This clonotype was observed at least ten times. The V call is TRBV11-2, the J call TRBJ2-7; possible D gene TRBD1, 5 bases. Germline CDR1 and CDR2: SGHAT and FQNNGV. Trimming stripped 0 bases from V and 3 bases from J, with 9 bases between. This CDR3 spans 14 amino acids. The CDR3 DNA is TGTGCCAGCAGCTTAGATCCAGGGTTCTACGAGCAGTACTTC. It encodes CASSLDPGFYEQYF.